This TCR beta chain derives from a study of cytomegalovirus exposure and HLA in healthy donors. General study points: In a later analysis, a missense DCLRE1C variant was linked to TCR beta V- and J-gene trimming. DRB1 showed the most TCR associations and HLA-C the fewest in a later analysis, as rates varied by HLA locus. Being indistinguishable, some V segments were excluded, TRBV6-2 and TRBV6-3 among them.

The PCR used 60 Vbeta and 13 Jbeta primers. Repertoires were generated with immunoSEQ multiplex PCR, while TCRdb's copy carries only in-frame clones and drops some. Found here are 110,000 to 150,000 clones, roughly 80% of them singletons; the top ten hold 2.5% to 4%. The germline V and J ends were trimmed by 4 bases and 15 bases, with 22 bases remaining between them. CDR3 length: 15 amino acids. CDR1 is MDHEN and CDR2 is SYDVKM in the germline V gene. On this clone: Its specificity is unknown.

The chain couples TRBV28 to TRBJ1-6, with TRBD1 as a possible D gene (6 bases). The source of this sequence is a man aged 35 to 55 in good health and CMV-seronegative. The sequenced sample was PBMCs. The chain's CDR3 is CASSYQAGAIWGLHF. For the CDR3, the DNA is TGTGCCAGCAGTTATCAGGCGGGGGCGATATGGGGCCTCCACTTT.